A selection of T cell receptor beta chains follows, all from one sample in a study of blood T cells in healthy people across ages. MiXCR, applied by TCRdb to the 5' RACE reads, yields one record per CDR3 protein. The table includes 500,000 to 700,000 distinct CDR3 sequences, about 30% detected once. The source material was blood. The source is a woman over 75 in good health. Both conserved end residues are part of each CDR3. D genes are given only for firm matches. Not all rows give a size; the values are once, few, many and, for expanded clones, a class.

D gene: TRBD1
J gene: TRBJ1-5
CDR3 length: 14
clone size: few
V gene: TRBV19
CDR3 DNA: TGTGCCAGTGGAAAGGACAGGAGCAATCAGCCCCAGCATTTT
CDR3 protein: CASGKDRSNQPQHF

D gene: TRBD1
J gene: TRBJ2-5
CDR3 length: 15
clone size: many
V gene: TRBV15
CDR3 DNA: TGTGCCACCAGCAGAGTAACAGGGGGTGCAGAGACCCAGTACTTC
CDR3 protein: CATSRVTGGAETQYF

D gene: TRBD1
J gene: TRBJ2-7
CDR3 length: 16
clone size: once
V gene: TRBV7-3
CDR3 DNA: TGTGCCAGCAGCCCAAAACAGGGGGTCTCCTACAACGAGCAGTACTTC
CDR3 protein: CASSPKQGVSYNEQYF

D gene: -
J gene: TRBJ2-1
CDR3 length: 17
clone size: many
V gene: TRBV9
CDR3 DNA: TGTGCCAGCAGCGTAGGGGGAGGAGGAGGGGGTCTCAATGAGCAGTTCTTC
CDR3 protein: CASSVGGGGGGLNEQFF

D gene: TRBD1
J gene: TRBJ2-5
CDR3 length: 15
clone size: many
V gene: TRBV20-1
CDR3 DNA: TGCAGTGCTAGAGATCCGGGACAGGGATATGAGACCCAGTACTTC
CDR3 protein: CSARDPGQGYETQYF

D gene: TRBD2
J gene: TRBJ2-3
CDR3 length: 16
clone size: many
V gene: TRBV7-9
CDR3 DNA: TGTGCCAGCAGCCCGTACCGGGGGGGGCCCACAGATACGCAGTATTTT
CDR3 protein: CASSPYRGGPTDTQYF

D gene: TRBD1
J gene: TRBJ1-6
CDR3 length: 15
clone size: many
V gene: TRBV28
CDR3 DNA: TGTGCCAGCAGCCCCGGGACAGGGGAAAATTCACCCCTCCACTTT
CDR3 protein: CASSPGTGENSPLHF

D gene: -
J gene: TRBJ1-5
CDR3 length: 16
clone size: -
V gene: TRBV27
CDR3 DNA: TGTGCCAGCAGTTCTCTACGGATAGGGGGAAACCAGCCCCAGCATTTT
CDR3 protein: CASSSLRIGGNQPQHF

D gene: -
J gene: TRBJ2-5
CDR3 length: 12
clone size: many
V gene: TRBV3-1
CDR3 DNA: TGTGCCAGCAGTCATCCGAAGGAGACCCAGTACTTC
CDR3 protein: CASSHPKETQYF

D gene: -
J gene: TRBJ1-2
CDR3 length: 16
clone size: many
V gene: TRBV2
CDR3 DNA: TGTGCCAGCAGTGAGCGAGGGCGGCTTATTCCCTATGGCTACACCTTC
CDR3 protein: CASSERGRLIPYGYTF

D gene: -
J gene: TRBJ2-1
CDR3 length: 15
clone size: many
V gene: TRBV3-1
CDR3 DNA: TGTGCCAGCAGCCAAGATGAGTCTAGCGTCAATGAGCAGTTCTTC
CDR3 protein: CASSQDESSVNEQFF

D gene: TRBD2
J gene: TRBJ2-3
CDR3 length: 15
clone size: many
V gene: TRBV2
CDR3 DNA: TGTGCCAGCAGTGATGCGGGGGGGACCACAGATACGCAGTATTTT
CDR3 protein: CASSDAGGTTDTQYF

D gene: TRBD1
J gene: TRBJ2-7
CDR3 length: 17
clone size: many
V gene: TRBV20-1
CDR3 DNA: TGCAGTGCTAGAGATCCGAGGACAGGGGGCCAGGCCTACGAGCAGTACTTC
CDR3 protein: CSARDPRTGGQAYEQYF

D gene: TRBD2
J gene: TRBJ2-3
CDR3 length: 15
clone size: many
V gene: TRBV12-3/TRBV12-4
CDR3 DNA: TGTGCCAGCAGTTTACTAGCGGGTATCACAGATACGCAGTATTTT
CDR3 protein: CASSLLAGITDTQYF

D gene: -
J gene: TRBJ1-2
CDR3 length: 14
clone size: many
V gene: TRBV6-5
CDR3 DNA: TGTGCCAGCAGTATTTCGATCTCGGACTATGGCTACACCTTC
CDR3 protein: CASSISISDYGYTF

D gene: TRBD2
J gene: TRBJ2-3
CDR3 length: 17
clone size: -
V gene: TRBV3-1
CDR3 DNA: TGTGCCAGCAGCCTGACTAGCGGGGGGGCCGCGACAGATACGCAGTATTTT
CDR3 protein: CASSLTSGGAATDTQYF

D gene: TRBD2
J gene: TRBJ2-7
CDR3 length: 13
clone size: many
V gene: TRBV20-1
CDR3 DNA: TGCAGTGCTTTTAGACTAGCGGGGGGGGAGCAGTACTTC
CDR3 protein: CSAFRLAGGEQYF

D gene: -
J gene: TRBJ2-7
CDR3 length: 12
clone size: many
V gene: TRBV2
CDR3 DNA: TGTGCCAGCAGTGACGACAGGAACGAGCAGTACTTC
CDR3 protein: CASSDDRNEQYF

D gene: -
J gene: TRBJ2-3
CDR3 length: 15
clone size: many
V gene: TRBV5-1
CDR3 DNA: TGCGCCAGCAGCTTGGCGCAGGGAAAGACAGATACGCAGTATTTT
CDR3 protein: CASSLAQGKTDTQYF

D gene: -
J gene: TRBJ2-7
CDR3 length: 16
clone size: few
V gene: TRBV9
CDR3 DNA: TGTGCCAGCAGCGTAGGAGGAACAGGGCTACACTACGAGCAGTACTTC
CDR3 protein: CASSVGGTGLHYEQYF